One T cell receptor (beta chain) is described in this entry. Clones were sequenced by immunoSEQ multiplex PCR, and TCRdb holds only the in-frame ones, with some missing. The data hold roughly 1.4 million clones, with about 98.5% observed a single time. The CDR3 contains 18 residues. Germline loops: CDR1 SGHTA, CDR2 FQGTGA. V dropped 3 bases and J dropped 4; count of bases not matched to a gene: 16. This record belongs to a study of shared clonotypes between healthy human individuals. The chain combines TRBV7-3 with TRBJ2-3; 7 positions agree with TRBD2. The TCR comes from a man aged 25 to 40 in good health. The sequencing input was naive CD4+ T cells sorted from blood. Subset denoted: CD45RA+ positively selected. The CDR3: CASSLGSIWGGSADTQYF. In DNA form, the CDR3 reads TGTGCCAGCAGCTTGGGTAGTATATGGGGCGGGAGTGCAGATACGCAGTATTTT.